This T cell receptor beta chain is drawn from a study of T cell repertoires in cytomegalovirus infection. Study overall: It was the public TCR beta signatures that indicated both CMV infection and matching HLA type. Study-wide findings and caveats: Using cumulative public TCR beta family frequency, the authors identified those who carried CMV together with the relevant HLA.

TCRdb fed the reads into MiXCR, producing one record per CDR3 protein. The profile shows a few hundred thousand distinct CDR3 sequences, around two fifths of them singletons. CDR1 and CDR2 (germline): SGHTA, FQGNSA. The CDR3 contains 14 residues. The ends lost 8 bases at V and 0 bases at J; junction bases unmatched: 7. In its sample, this clonotype was seen many times. Its specificity is unknown. The source material was cultured PBMCs, sampled from culture after CMV antigen stimulation. This chain joins TRBV7-2 and TRBJ2-7; 7 bases map to TRBD2. This sequence was found in a human donor in good health (CMV status not recorded). Some clones in this sample may be carry-over from other donors' samples. The CDR3 protein is CASVLGGSSYEQYF. Here the CDR3 DNA reads TGTGCCAGCGTCCTCGGGGGGAGCTCCTACGAGCAGTACTTC.